What follows are 20 T cell receptor beta chains derived from one specimen sequenced in a study of T cell responses to AZD1222 COVID-19 vaccine. Assay used: immunoSEQ multiplex PCR; TCRdb lists only in-frame clones, some missing. The sample records around 140,000 clones, 80% to 95% being singletons. Material: peripheral blood, obtained 28 days after the second AZD1222 dose. The receptor set was obtained from an adult who received the AZD1222 COVID-19 vaccine.

The chain recombines TRBV6-5 with TRBJ1-5; a possible D gene is TRBD1 (5 bases). This CDR3 has 14 residues. Germline-derived CDR1 and CDR2 are MNHEY and SVGAGI. Trimming removed 7 bases at V and 5 bases at J, with 15 bases between. Written as DNA, the CDR3 is TGTGCCAGCACCGTGGGGGACGGTGATCAGCCCCAGCATTTT. This sequence encodes CASTVGDGDQPQHF.

The V gene is TRBV29-1, the J gene TRBJ1-1; TRBD1 aligns across 10 bases. Germline-derived CDR1 and CDR2 are SQVTM and ANQGSEA. This CDR3 region has 14 residues. V was pared by 6 bases and J by 3 bases, with 7 bases of the junction left unmatched. The CDR3 DNA reads as TGCAGCGTGACAGGGGGCGCGGGGGACACTGAAGCTTTCTTT. Translation gives CSVTGGAGDTEAFF.

This sequence joins TRBV2 and TRBJ1-5, with 7 bases aligning to TRBD1. The length of the CDR3 is 15 residues. V trimming: 6 bases; J trimming: 3 bases; junction bases outside the gene matches: 8. Looked up from germline, CDR1 is SNHLY and CDR2 is FYNNEI. DNA for the CDR3: TGTGCCAGCAGCCGGGGAGGGGGCATCAATCAGCCCCAGCATTTT. Its translation: CASSRGGGINQPQHF.

CDR3 amino acids: CASSDGGTEAFF. CDR3 DNA: TGTGCCAGCAGTGATGGGGGCACTGAAGCTTTCTTT. The chain employs TRBV2 and TRBJ1-1, with D possibly TRBD1 on 5 matching bases. Trimming took off 3 bases at V and 4 bases at J, with 6 bases between the two ends. The CDR3 is 12 amino acids. Germline assignment: CDR1 SNHLY and CDR2 FYNNEI.

This clone was recorded only once. V gene TRBV18 combines with J gene TRBJ1-2; D perhaps matches TRBD1 (6 bases). CDR1 KGHSH and CDR2 LQKENI come from the germline V gene. The CDR3 length is 16 residues. The V and J ends lost 2 bases and 2 bases respectively, with 15 bases between them. CDR3 in DNA: TGTGCCAGCTCACCATCGTGGGCAGGGGAAAACTATGGCTACACCTTC. This sequence encodes CASSPSWAGENYGYTF.

CDR3 amino acids: CAISESGEQYV. The CDR3 nucleotides are TGTGCCATCAGTGAGTCAGGCGAGCAGTACGTC. J is TRBJ2-7 and V is TRBV10-3, with unresolved D. V dropped 0 bases and J dropped 6 bases, with 3 bases sitting between them. The germline gives CDR1 ENHRY, CDR2 SYGVKD. The CDR3 contains 11 residues.

CDR3 sequence: CSSRTDNTNTEAFF. CDR3 sequence (DNA): TGCAGCTCCAGGACGGATAATACAAACACTGAAGCTTTCTTT. This chain uses TRBV29-1 with TRBJ1-1; D is undetermined. CDR1 SQVTM and CDR2 ANQGSEA come from the germline V gene. Trimming shortened V by 8 bases and J by 2 bases, and 18 bases separated the two germline ends. The CDR3 is 14 residues long. The full variable domain, in which reference TRBV29-1 and TRBJ1-1 provide the parts outside the CDR3, is SAVISQKPSRDICQRGTSLTIQCQVDSQVTMMFWYRQQPGQSLTLIATANQGSEATYESGFVIDKFPISRPNLTFSTLTVSNMSPEDSSIYLCSSRTDNTNTEAFFGQGTRLTVV.

The chain combines TRBV19 with TRBJ1-5; 11 bases fit TRBD1. Germline values: CDR1 LNHDA, CDR2 SQIVND (reference sequence). V lost 5 bases to trimming and J lost 2 bases; unmatched junction nucleotides: 8. The CDR3 has 17 residues. The CDR3 reads CASSSDRGLVGNQPQHF. CDR3 in DNA: TGTGCCAGTAGTTCGGACAGGGGGCTAGTTGGCAATCAGCCCCAGCATTTT.

This clone was observed a few times. The CDR3 spells CAISEAGVWANGYTF. The DNA of the CDR3 is TGTGCCATCAGTGAGGCCGGGGTTTGGGCAAATGGCTACACCTTC. The chain couples TRBV10-3 to TRBJ1-2; D is uncertain. The length of the CDR3 is 15 residues. V lost 2 bases and J 6 bases, leaving 16 bases between the germline ends. Germline V CDR1 and CDR2: ENHRY, SYGVKD.

V usage is TRBV3-1 (or the pseudogene TRBV3-2) and J usage is TRBJ2-7, with D unclear. There are 13 residues in the CDR3. Per germline, CDR1 LGHDT and CDR2 YNNKEL (reference sequence). Trimming removed 0 bases from V and 7 bases from J, with 10 bases in between. In DNA form, the CDR3 reads TGTGCCAGCAGCCAAGATTTGACCCCGGAGCAGTACTTC. It is translated as CASSQDLTPEQYF.

This clone was observed once. V gene TRBV24-1 combines with J gene TRBJ2-1; no clear D. The length of the CDR3 is 13 residues. The V and J ends lost 5 bases and 10 bases respectively, with 14 bases between them. Germline V gene data show CDR1 as KGHDR and CDR2 as SFDVKD. CDR3 residues: CATSGFLGQEQFF. The CDR3 coding sequence is TGTGCCACCAGTGGATTCCTGGGTCAGGAGCAGTTCTTC.

The chain combines TRBV19 with TRBJ1-5; D gene unclear. This CDR3 spans 13 amino acids. Germline V gives CDR1 LNHDA, CDR2 SQIVND (reference sequence). V was clipped by 6 bases and J by 4 bases, with 10 bases between them. Written as DNA, the CDR3 is TGTGCCAGTAGCGGGAACCTGAATCAGCCCCAGCATTTT. Protein sequence: CASSGNLNQPQHF.

V gene TRBV25-1 combines with J gene TRBJ1-4; D is possibly TRBD1 (5 bases). The CDR3 length is 14 residues. Trimming stripped 1 base from V and 5 bases from J, with 8 bases between. Germline CDR1 and CDR2: MGHDK and SYGVNS. CDR3 sequence reads: CASSEWQGNEKLFF. In DNA form, the CDR3 reads TGTGCCAGCAGTGAATGGCAGGGAAATGAAAAACTGTTTTTT.

The V and J genes are TRBV4-2 and TRBJ2-7; the match to TRBD2 covers 8 bases. The CDR3 totals 16 residues. Trimming at V came to 2 bases and at J to 1 base, leaving 7 bases not matched to a gene. Germline CDR1 reads LGHNA; CDR2 reads YNFKEQ. The CDR3 region is CASSQSGGDLSYEQYF. CDR3 in DNA: TGTGCCAGCAGCCAATCCGGGGGGGATCTGTCCTACGAGCAGTACTTC.

The chain uses TRBV18 and TRBJ1-5; D may be TRBD1 (5 bases). V dropped 3 bases and J dropped 5 bases, with 14 bases sitting between them. Germline CDR1 is KGHSH and CDR2 is LQKENI. The length of the CDR3 is 15 residues. The CDR3 bases are TGTGCCAGCTCACCGTCCATCATCAGGGATCAGCCCCAGCATTTT. Encoded protein: CASSPSIIRDQPQHF.

CDR3 region: CASSVRQGDEQFF. For the CDR3, the DNA is TGTGCCAGCAGCGTCAGACAGGGGGATGAGCAGTTCTTC. This sequence joins TRBV9 and TRBJ2-1; 9 bases match TRBD1. Trimming cost V 2 bases and J 8 bases; bases outside gene matches: 2. Per the germline V gene, CDR1 is SGDLS and CDR2 is YYNGEE. The CDR3 has 13 residues.

The V and J genes are TRBV13 and TRBJ2-7; TRBD2 aligns across 8 bases. CDR1 is PRHDT, CDR2 FYEKMQ, per germline (reference sequence). Unmatched junction bases numbered 2, after V lost 5 bases and J lost 2 bases. The CDR3 loop spans 13 amino acids. The CDR3 coding sequence is TGTGCCAGCAGCCCCGGGAGGGCCTACGAGCAGTACGTC. Protein: CASSPGRAYEQYV.

The rearrangement links TRBV18 to TRBJ1-5, with D tentatively TRBD1 (5 bases). CDR1 and CDR2 from the germline V gene are KGHSH and LQKENI. The CDR3 runs 15 residues. The V end lost 2 bases, the J end lost 1 base, and 9 bases lay between the germline ends. CDR3 sequence: CASSPNSGSNQPQHF. CDR3 nucleotide sequence: TGTGCCAGCTCACCAAACTCAGGGAGCAATCAGCCCCAGCATTTT. The full variable domain, completed using reference TRBV18 and TRBJ1-5, is NAGVMQNPRHLVRRRGQEARLRCSPMKGHSHVYWYRQLPEEGLKFMVYLQKENIIDESGMPKERFSAEFPKEGPSILRIQQVVRGDSAAYFCASSPNSGSNQPQHFGDGTRLSIL.

The chain is built from TRBV19 and TRBJ1-5; D ambiguous. Trimming removed 6 bases at V and 3 bases at J, with 15 bases between. The CDR3 length is 15 residues. Germline V CDR1 and CDR2: LNHDA, SQIVND (reference sequence). The CDR3 nucleotides are TGTGCCAGTAGCTTCTTGAAGAACAACAATCAGCCCCAGCATTTT. This gives the protein CASSFLKNNNQPQHF.

The V gene is TRBV25-1, the J gene TRBJ2-2, with D possibly being TRBD2 (6 bases). CDR3 length: 16 amino acids. Trimming removed 5 bases at V and 0 bases at J, with 13 bases between. Germline V gene lookup returns CDR1 MGHDK and CDR2 SYGVNS. The CDR3 DNA reads as TGTGCCAGCAGTCTCCGCCCTAGCGCGAACACCGGGGAGCTGTTTTTT. Residues: CASSLRPSANTGELFF.